This passage covers 8 T cell receptor beta chains from one sample sequenced in a study of shared clonotypes between healthy human individuals. Profiling relied on immunoSEQ multiplex PCR, and the TCRdb table lists in-frame clones only, not all of them. The table includes approximately 2,000,000 clones, about 93% detected once. Cells designated naive CD8 were CD45RO-negative and were positively selected for CCR7, with terminally differentiated effector memory CD45RA+ cells excluded. Source material: naive CD8+ T cells from PBMCs. The receptors derive from a man aged 18 to 29 in good health. Some clones in this sample may be carry-over from other donors' samples.

The chain couples TRBV9 to TRBJ2-7; D might be TRBD1 or TRBD2, each matching 5 bases. V gave up 4 bases and J gave up 6 bases, with 17 bases separating them. The CDR3 totals 14 residues. From germline, CDR1 is SGDLS and CDR2 YYNGEE. As DNA, the CDR3 is TGTGCCAGCAGCCCGGATAGGGGCGCGGGCGAGCAGTACTTC. Amino acid sequence: CASSPDRGAGEQYF. The variable domain in full, with the rest retrieved from reference TRBV9 and TRBJ2-7, is DSGVTQTPKHLITATGQRVTLRCSPRSGDLSVYWYQQSLDQGLQFLIQYYNGEERAKGNILERFSAQQFPDLHSELNLSSLELGDSALYFCASSPDRGAGEQYFGPGTRLTVT.

The gene calls are TRBV27 and TRBJ1-3; D uncertain. Trimming removed 4 bases from V and 7 bases from J, with 14 bases in between. The CDR3 covers 14 residues. Looked up from germline, CDR1 is MNHEY and CDR2 is SMNVEV (reference sequence). CDR3 residues: CASSSGPLGNTIYF. The CDR3 DNA is TGTGCCAGCAGTTCCGGACCCCTTGGTAACACCATATATTTT.

The gene calls are TRBV9 and TRBJ2-1; the D gene is possibly TRBD2 (6 bases). This CDR3 comprises 14 residues. With 1 base removed from V and 8 bases from J, the gap between germline ends came to 13 bases. Germline CDR1 is SGDLS and CDR2 is YYNGEE. The CDR3 loop reads CASSVLGLGHEQFF. The DNA of the CDR3 is TGTGCCAGCAGCGTACTGGGACTGGGCCATGAGCAGTTCTTC.

This clone has a single count. This CDR3 is also generated by other DNA sequences in the sample. The chain joins TRBV2 to TRBJ2-7; TRBD1 matches at 11 bases. Germline values: CDR1 SNHLY, CDR2 FYNNEI. V lost 2 bases to trimming and J lost 5 bases; unmatched junction nucleotides: 5. CDR3 length: 15 amino acids. This chain's CDR3 is CASSEPGQGENEQYF. In DNA, the CDR3 is TGTGCCAGCAGTGAACCGGGACAGGGGGAAAACGAGCAGTACTTC.

The gene calls are TRBV4-3 and TRBJ2-1; D remains unclear. The V end was cut by 0 bases, the J end by 0 bases, with 12 bases between. Germline V gives CDR1 LGHNA, CDR2 YSLEER. The CDR3 has 17 residues. CDR3 sequence (DNA): TGCGCCAGCAGCCAAGATCGTCCGCGGTCCTCCTACAATGAGCAGTTCTTC. Translating gives CASSQDRPRSSYNEQFF.

Worth noting for this clone: Other DNA sequences in the same sample also yield this CDR3. This chain uses TRBV11-2 with TRBJ2-7, with TRBD1 identical over 8 bases. Unmatched junction bases numbered 4, after V lost 4 bases and J lost 2 bases. The CDR3 runs to 14 residues. CDR1 is SGHAT, CDR2 FQNNGV, per germline. The CDR3 bases are TGTGCCAGCAGCTCACGGACAGGGACCTACGAGCAGTACTTC. It specifies CASSSRTGTYEQYF.

The V and J genes are TRBV5-1 and TRBJ2-1; 7 nucleotides match TRBD2. CDR3 length equals 16 residues. Germline values: CDR1 SGHRS, CDR2 YFSETQ. V lost 4 bases and J lost 7; bases outside the gene matches: 14. The CDR3 loop is CASSPVPGGLGNEQFF. CDR3 nucleotide sequence: TGCGCCAGCAGCCCGGTACCGGGAGGCCTGGGGAATGAGCAGTTCTTC. The variable domain in full, with the rest retrieved from reference TRBV5-1 and TRBJ2-1, is KAGVTQTPRYLIKTRGQQVTLSCSPISGHRSVSWYQQTPGQGLQFLFEYFSETQRNKGNFPGRFSGRQFSNSRSEMNVSTLELGDSALYLCASSPVPGGLGNEQFFGPGTRLTVL.

The genes are TRBV11-2 and TRBJ1-2, with D possibly matching TRBD1 (5 bases). Germline CDR1 reads SGHAT; CDR2 reads FQNNGV. The CDR3 length is 14 residues. V lost 1 base to trimming and J lost 6 bases, with 12 bases between them. The CDR3 nucleotides are TGTGCCAGCAGCTTAGGTGGGCCAGGGAATGGCTACACCTTC. It codes for CASSLGGPGNGYTF.